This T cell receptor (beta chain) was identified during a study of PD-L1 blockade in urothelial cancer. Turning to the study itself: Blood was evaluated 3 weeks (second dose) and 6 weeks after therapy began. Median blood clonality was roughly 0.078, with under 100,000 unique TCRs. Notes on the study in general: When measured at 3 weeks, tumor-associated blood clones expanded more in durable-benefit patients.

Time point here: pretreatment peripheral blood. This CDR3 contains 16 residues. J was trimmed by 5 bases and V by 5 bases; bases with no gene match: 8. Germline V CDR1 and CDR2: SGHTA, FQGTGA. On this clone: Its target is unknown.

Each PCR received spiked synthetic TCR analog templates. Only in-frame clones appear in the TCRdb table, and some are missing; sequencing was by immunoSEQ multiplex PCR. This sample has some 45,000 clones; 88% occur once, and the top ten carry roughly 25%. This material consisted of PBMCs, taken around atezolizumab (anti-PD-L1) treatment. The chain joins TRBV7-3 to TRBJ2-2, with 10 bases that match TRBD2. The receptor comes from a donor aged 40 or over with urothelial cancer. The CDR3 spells CASSPRAGGGTGELFF. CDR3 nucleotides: TGTGCCAGCAGCCCCCGAGCGGGAGGGGGGACCGGGGAGCTGTTTTTT.